This TCR beta chain is from a study of T cell changes during pregnancy in multiple sclerosis. Generated by immunoSEQ multiplex PCR, the TCRdb table keeps only in-frame clones and is missing some. The sample has approximately 47,000 clones, about 94% seen once; the top ten hold around 0.47%. The sequence came from a female donor with multiple sclerosis, enrolled in a pregnancy study. This material consisted of CD4+ T cells from peripheral blood mononuclear cells, taken in the first trimester of pregnancy.

CDR3 residues: CASRDGTYGYTF. CDR3 sequence (DNA): TGCGCCAGCAGAGACGGGACATATGGCTACACCTTC. The rearrangement joins TRBV10-2 to TRBJ1-2; D perhaps matches TRBD1 (6 bases). Germline V gene data show CDR1 as WSHSY and CDR2 as SAAADI. Deletions cut 6 bases from V and 5 bases from J, with 10 bases between. CDR3 length equals 12 residues.